This T cell receptor beta chain was recorded in a study of blood T cell repertoires in COVID-19. Study-wide background: COVID-19 samples collected from the United States, Italy and Spain covered acute and convalescent phases. Nucleic acid was either cDNA or gDNA, and it came from T cells, B-cell-depleted T cells, or PBMCs.

The germline V gene has CDR1 MNHEY and CDR2 SMNVEV (reference sequence). J was trimmed by 0 bases and V by 2 bases; bases with no gene match: 8. The CDR3 loop spans 18 amino acids. In the study's own analysis: It was from reference gene primer amplification that nucleated cell counts were estimated. The method was immunoSEQ multiplex PCR; TCRdb's version includes in-frame clones alone and lacks a portion of them. V, J and clone size derive from that table, while D and trimming were established from the DNA sequence. This table has 200,000 to 300,000 clones, less than 90% appearing once. J is TRBJ2-2 and V is TRBV27, with TRBD1 matching over 8 bases. The clonotype comes from a young man with active or convalescent COVID-19. The sample comprised peripheral blood. The chain's CDR3 is CASSLRARTGPNTGELFF. Written as DNA, the CDR3 is TGTGCCAGCAGTTTAAGGGCCCGGACAGGGCCGAACACCGGGGAGCTGTTTTTT.